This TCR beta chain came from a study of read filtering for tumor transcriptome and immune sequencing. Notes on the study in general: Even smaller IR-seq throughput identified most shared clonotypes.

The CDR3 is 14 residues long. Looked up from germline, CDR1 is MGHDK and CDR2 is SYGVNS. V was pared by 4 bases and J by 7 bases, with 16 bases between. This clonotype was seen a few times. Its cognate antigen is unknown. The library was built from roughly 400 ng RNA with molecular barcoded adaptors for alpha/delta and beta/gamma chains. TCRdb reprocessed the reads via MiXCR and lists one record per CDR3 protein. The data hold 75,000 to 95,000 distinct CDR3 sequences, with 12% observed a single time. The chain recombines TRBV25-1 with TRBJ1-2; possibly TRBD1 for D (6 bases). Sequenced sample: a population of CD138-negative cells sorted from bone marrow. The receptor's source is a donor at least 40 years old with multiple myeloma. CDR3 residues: CASSAPTGRVGYTF. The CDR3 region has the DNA TGTGCCAGCAGTGCTCCAACAGGGCGAGTTGGCTACACCTTC.